The entry below describes one T cell receptor (beta chain). Its antigen remains unidentified. The record has no base qualities; no much larger clone is one base away. TCR beta CDR3 regions were amplified from RNA transcripts for repertoire sequencing. The first round was an RT-PCR using HTBI primers with the Qiagen OneStep RT-PCR kit, and this first round was followed by a second-round multiplex PCR, then size selection and purification. Sequencing of the libraries was carried out on an Illumina HiSeq2000 in paired-end mode with 100 bp reads. In the source study's methods: SOAPnuke was used to process the reads, throwing out any read that had adapters, had uncalled bases, had a mean Phred below 15, or lacked an exact constant-primer or identifier match. High-quality paired reads were merged with COPE v1.2.5. Clonotypes were defined as unique nucleotide sequences and were aligned to IMGT TRB V, D and J references using MiTCR v1.1. The analysis was limited to V-J combinations with a frequency above 0.0001, which together covered approximately 99% of repertoires. A TCR clonal expansion and chaos score per V-J combination was defined as the ratio of F50 clonal expansion to chaos observed in the TCRdist matrix. Welch's t-statistics and random forest were used to narrow the features down to more than 10 V-J combinations, which were then fed into a naive Bayes classifier. The Morisita-Horn index was used to measure how similar the thyroid and blood repertoires were. TCRdb reprocessed the public reads (quality trimming at Q25 with fastp, clone calling with MiXCR) and kept in-frame beta chains. Rows are combined by CDR3 protein, so each entry shows the most common genes and DNA. The V and J calls were determined by TCRdb, not by the authors. For this sample the table gives about 160,000 distinct CDR3 sequences, of which roughly 37% were detected only once. The ten most abundant clones make up about 5.8% of the sample.

Ophthalmopathy patients had moderately to severely active disease, Clinical Activity Score of at least 3, NOSPECS grade of at least 4, and disease duration under 3 months. Patients were excluded if they had other autoimmune diseases, uncontrolled infections, pregnancy or lactation. Diagnosis relied on clinical symptoms, serum thyroxine, TRAb, thyroid ultrasound and orbital computed tomography. Ficoll-Paque density gradient centrifugation was used to isolate PBMCs from around 10 ml of fresh peripheral blood. Total RNA was extracted with Trizol reagent and quality-checked on an Agilent 2100 Bioanalyzer. This entry is derived from a study of Graves' ophthalmopathy and Graves' hyperthyroidism (dated by TCRdb to the late 2010s). About the investigation overall: Peripheral blood was collected at initial diagnosis, prior to any treatment. To tell Graves' ophthalmopathy apart from Graves' hyperthyroidism, and to predict which patients would progress to ophthalmopathy, the study relied on TCR beta repertoire signatures. In total, 135 blood samples were TCR-sequenced: 43 ophthalmopathy, 75 hyperthyroidism and roughly 17 hyperthyroidism-to-ophthalmopathy patients. A discovery set of 95 to 100 patients (43 ophthalmopathy, 60 or so stable hyperthyroidism) was enrolled to explore V-J signatures distinguishing ophthalmopathy from hyperthyroidism. For independent validation, a separate cohort was made up of about 18 hyperthyroidism patients plus 17 patients who later progressed from hyperthyroidism to ophthalmopathy. In more than five hyperthyroidism patients, T-cell repertoires of thyroid tissue and blood were compared. After sampling, hyperthyroidism patients received methimazole starting at 30 mg daily, and ophthalmopathy patients received high-dose intravenous methylprednisolone. For training and testing, the roughly 97 patients in the discovery cohort were randomly divided in a 7:3 ratio.

The cysteine opens and the phenylalanine closes a CDR3 of 12 amino acids. The CDR3 DNA has 36 bases and is translated from base 1. V is clipped by 5 bases and J by 9 bases, and the sequence between their germline boundaries is 10 bases long. On the study overall, not on this receptor specifically: No statistical method was used to set the sample size in advance, and the investigators knew which group each participant was assigned to. Ophthalmopathy was separated from stable hyperthyroidism by the 13-signature model with about 85% sensitivity and around 81% specificity in cross-validation and with 80%/75% in the test set. Most of the expanded thyroid clonotypes with a frequency above 0.001 were also detected in blood, and it was suggested that the thyroid immune response may be reflected by blood repertoires. In validation, the model predicted ophthalmopathy progression with more than 55% sensitivity and approximately 78% specificity; fewer than 15 predicted patients were CT-confirmed with GO in a median of roughly 6.8 months.

The sample comprised peripheral blood. The sequence came from a woman between 40 and 55 years old with Graves' ophthalmopathy. Donor details come from another sample of the same person, matched by shared clones. The sequence is built from TRBV12-3 or TRBV12-4 and TRBJ2-2; the D segment cannot be called with confidence. The bases read TGTGCCAGCAGTCCCCCCCGCCGGGAGCTGTTTTTT. This gives the protein CASSPPRRELFF.